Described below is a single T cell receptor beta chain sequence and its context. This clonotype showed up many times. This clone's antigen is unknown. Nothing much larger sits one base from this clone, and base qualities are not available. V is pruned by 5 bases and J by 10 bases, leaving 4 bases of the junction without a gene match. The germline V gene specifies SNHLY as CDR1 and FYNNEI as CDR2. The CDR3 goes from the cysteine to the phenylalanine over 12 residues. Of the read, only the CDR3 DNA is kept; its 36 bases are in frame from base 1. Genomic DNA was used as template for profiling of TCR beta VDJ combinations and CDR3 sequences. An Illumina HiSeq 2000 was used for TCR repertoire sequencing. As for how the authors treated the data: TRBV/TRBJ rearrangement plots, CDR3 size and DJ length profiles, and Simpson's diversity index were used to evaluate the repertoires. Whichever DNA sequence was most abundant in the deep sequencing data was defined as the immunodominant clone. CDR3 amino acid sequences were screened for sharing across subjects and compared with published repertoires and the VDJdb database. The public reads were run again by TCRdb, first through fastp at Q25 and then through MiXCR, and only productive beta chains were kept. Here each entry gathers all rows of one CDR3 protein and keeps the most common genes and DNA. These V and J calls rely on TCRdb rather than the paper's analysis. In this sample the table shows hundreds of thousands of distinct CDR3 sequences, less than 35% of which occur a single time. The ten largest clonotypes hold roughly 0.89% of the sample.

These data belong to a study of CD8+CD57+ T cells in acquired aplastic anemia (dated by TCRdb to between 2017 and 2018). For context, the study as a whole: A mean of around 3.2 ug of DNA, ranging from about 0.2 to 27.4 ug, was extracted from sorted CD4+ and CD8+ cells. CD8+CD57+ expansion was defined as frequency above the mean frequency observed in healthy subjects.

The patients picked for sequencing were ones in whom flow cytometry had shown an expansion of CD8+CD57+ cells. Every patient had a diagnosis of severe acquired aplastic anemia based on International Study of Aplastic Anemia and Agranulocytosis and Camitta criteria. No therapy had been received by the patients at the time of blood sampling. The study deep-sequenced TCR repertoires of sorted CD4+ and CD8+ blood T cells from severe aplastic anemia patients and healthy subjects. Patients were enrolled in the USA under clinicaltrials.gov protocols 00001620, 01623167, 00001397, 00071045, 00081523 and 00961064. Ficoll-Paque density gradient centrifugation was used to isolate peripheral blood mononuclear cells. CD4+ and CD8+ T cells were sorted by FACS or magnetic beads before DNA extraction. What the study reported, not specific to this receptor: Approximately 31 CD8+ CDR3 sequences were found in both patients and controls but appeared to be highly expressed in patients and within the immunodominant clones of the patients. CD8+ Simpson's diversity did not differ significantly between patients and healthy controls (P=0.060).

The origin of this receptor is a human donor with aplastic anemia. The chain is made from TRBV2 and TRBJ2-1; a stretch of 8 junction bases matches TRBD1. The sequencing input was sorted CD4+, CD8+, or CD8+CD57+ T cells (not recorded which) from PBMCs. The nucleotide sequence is TGTGCCAGCAGTACAGGGGGTTGGGAGCAGTTCTTC. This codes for CASSTGGWEQFF.